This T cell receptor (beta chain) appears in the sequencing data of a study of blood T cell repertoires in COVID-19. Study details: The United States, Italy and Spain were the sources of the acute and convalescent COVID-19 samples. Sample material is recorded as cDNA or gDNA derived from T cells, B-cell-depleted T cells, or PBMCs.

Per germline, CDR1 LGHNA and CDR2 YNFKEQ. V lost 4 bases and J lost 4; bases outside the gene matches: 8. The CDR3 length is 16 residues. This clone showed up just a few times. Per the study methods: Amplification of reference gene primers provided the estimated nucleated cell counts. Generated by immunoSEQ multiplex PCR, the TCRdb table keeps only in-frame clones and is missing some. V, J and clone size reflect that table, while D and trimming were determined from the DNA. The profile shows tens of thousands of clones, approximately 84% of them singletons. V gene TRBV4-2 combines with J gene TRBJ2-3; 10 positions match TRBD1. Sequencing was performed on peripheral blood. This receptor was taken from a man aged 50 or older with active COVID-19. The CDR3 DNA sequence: TGTGCCAGCAGCCCGGACAGGGGGTTAGGGGCAGATACGCAGTATTTT. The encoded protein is CASSPDRGLGADTQYF.